The present T cell receptor beta chain was sequenced within a study of CD8 T cells in Susac syndrome. The authors reverse transcribed roughly 0.5 to 1 ug RNA with random hexamers. Amplification of TCR beta CDR3 by immunoSEQ multiplex PCR spanned 54 Vbeta and 13 Jbeta. Using its own MiXCR run on the immunoSEQ multiplex PCR reads, TCRdb lists one record per CDR3 protein. The table records about 66,000 distinct CDR3 sequences, approximately 96% of them present only once. CDR1 is DFQATT and CDR2 is SNEGSKA in the germline V gene (reference sequence). Trimming left V 3 bases short and J 1 base short, with 7 bases between. There are 12 residues in the CDR3. Both CD4+ and CD8+ T cells were negatively isolated, and TEMRA cells underwent FACS enrichment.

This receptor was taken from a human donor with multiple sclerosis. The rearrangement joins TRBV20-1 to TRBJ2-7; D is perhaps TRBD2 (5 bases). The sequenced sample was CD8+ T cells from PBMCs. The DNA of the CDR3 is TGCAGTGCTAGTGACTATTCCTACGAGCAGTACTTC. This codes for CSASDYSYEQYF.